This note documents a single TCR beta chain sequence. The antigen remains unidentified. PCR was performed a second time for roughly 6 to 12 cycles using a sample-barcoded 5' primer and a J-beta primer mix. TCRdb called the 5' RACE reads again in MiXCR, with one record for every CDR3 protein. The data hold approximately 1.5 million distinct CDR3 sequences, with roughly two fifths observed a single time. Total RNA, at least 5 micrograms per sample, came from PBMCs. This record belongs to a study of blood T cells in healthy people across ages. Study results and caveats: Greater diversity and more naive CD4+ cells were seen in long-lived donors than in aged donors. Naive and antigen-experienced cells could not be conclusively compared, given unsorted PBMCs. Naive T cell percentage showed a strong correlation with TCR beta diversity.

Trimming removed 4 bases at V and 4 bases at J, with 11 bases between. The germline gives CDR1 LGHDT, CDR2 YNNKEL (reference sequence). This CDR3 is 13 amino acids long. The sample was blood. This receptor was taken from a woman between 18 and 30 years old in good health. The chain recombines TRBV3-1 with TRBJ2-7; D is uncertain. This CDR3 reads CASSPANQYEQYF. For the CDR3, the DNA is TGTGCCAGCAGCCCGGCAAACCAATACGAGCAGTACTTC.